This T cell receptor beta chain was sequenced for a study of T-cell memory formation after mild COVID-19. Study information: Largely donor-specific sequence clusters came from a couple of donors. Regarding the study as a whole: Contracting clones, day 15 to 85, had balanced CD4/CD8, and later expanders favored CD4+.

Regarding this clonotype: The antigen remains undetermined.

CDR3 length: 15 residues. V was pared by 6 bases and J by 0 bases, with 13 bases between. Constant-segment primers served in 5'RACE that generated TCR alpha and TCR beta cDNA libraries bearing sample barcodes and UMIs. TCRdb reprocessed the 5' RACE reads with MiXCR, giving one entry per CDR3 protein. The repertoire has hundreds of thousands of distinct CDR3 sequences, around 16% of them found once; the top ten carry approximately 8.1%. Sequenced sample: PBMCs or a T cell subset sorted from them (not recorded which). V and J are TRBV12-3 or TRBV12-4 and TRBJ2-3; D is perhaps TRBD2 (6 bases). The clonotype originates from an adult woman who had mild COVID-19 (a few samples of this study predate the infection). Cell type and time point are not known. CDR3 sequence reads: CASRVGGTSTDTQYF. CDR3 DNA sequence: TGTGCCAGCAGGGTCGGGGGTACTAGCACAGATACGCAGTATTTT.